The entry below describes one TCR beta chain. This sample was included in a study of technical replicates of blood from a few donors. Trimming left V 0 bases short and J 2 bases short, with 10 bases between. There are 16 residues in the CDR3. The V gene's germline CDR1 is MRHNA and CDR2 SNTAGT. Here immunoSEQ multiplex PCR was the method, and the copy in TCRdb shows in-frame clones only, minus some. The sample has about 81,000 clones, 80% to 90% seen once. This rearrangement joins TRBV6-4 to TRBJ2-2, with D possibly being TRBD1 (6 bases). Sequences were obtained from PBMCs. The clonotype originates from a human donor in good health. Some clones in this sample may be carry-over from other donors' samples. The CDR3 nucleotides read TGTGCCAGCAGTGACTCGAACAGGGAAAACACCGGGGAGCTGTTTTTT. Translated: CASSDSNRENTGELFF.